Presented here are 30 T cell receptor beta chains from one specimen sequenced in a study of blood T cells in healthy people across ages. Together with a sample-barcoded 5' primer, a J-beta primer mix was included in a second PCR lasting about 6 to 11 cycles. TCRdb processed the 5' RACE reads anew with MiXCR; each CDR3 protein has one entry. The data contain some 690,000 distinct CDR3 sequences, 20% to 25% of them seen just once; the ten biggest clones take up 22%. The specimen sequenced was blood. These receptors were collected from a man between 65 and 80 years old in good health.

This clonotype was observed a few times. J is TRBJ1-1 and V is TRBV3-1, with TRBD1 identical over 12 bases. CDR3 length equals 14 residues. Trimming at V came to 3 bases and at J to 4 bases, leaving 0 bases not matched to a gene. Germline CDR1 LGHDT, CDR2 YNNKEL (reference sequence). The CDR3 nucleotides read TGTGCCAGCAGCCAGGGACAGGGGGCCACTGAAGCTTTCTTT. Amino acid sequence: CASSQGQGATEAFF.

This chain uses TRBV20-1 with TRBJ2-7, with 10 bases matching TRBD2. The ends lost 6 bases at V and 1 base at J; junction bases unmatched: 3. The CDR3 is 13 residues long. CDR1 and CDR2 (germline): DFQATT, SNEGSKA (reference sequence). The CDR3 nucleotides read TGCAGTGCCCAACTAGCGGGGTCCTACGAGCAGTACTTC. Encoded protein: CSAQLAGSYEQYF.

V and J are TRBV20-1 and TRBJ2-6, with a weak D call TRBD1 (5 bases). The CDR3 is 16 residues long. Trimming shortened V by 0 bases and J by 2 bases, and 11 bases separated the two germline ends. CDR1 is DFQATT, CDR2 SNEGSKA, per germline (reference sequence). The CDR3 DNA is TGCAGTGCTAGAGATCAGGGAAGAGCTGGGGCCAACGTCCTGACTTTC. Translated: CSARDQGRAGANVLTF.

This clonotype was detected a few times. V and J are TRBV18 and TRBJ2-3, with D possibly being TRBD1 or TRBD2 (5 bases each). Trimming removed 1 base from V and 5 bases from J, with 19 bases in between. CDR1 KGHSH and CDR2 LQKENI come from the germline V gene. The CDR3 totals 17 residues. The CDR3, as DNA: TGTGCCAGCTCACCACAGGCGAGGGGAACAAGGGGAGATACGCAGTATTTT. Amino acid sequence: CASSPQARGTRGDTQYF.

This clonotype was picked up a small number of times. The rearrangement uses TRBV29-1 and TRBJ2-5, with no clear D. The end of the DNA aligns better with TRBJ2-1, so the J call may be wrong. Germline loops: CDR1 SQVTM, CDR2 ANQGSEA. The CDR3 runs 16 residues. Here the CDR3 reads CSVEGQSGGTYNEQFF. Here the CDR3 DNA reads TGCAGCGTTGAAGGGCAATCGGGCGGAACTTACAATGAGCAGTTCTTC.

Only a few counts were recorded for this clonotype. This chain joins TRBV30 and TRBJ1-1, with 7 bases identical to TRBD1. Trimming took 2 bases from V and 0 from J; bases not matched to a gene: 6. Germline V gene sequence: CDR1 GTSNPN, CDR2 SVGIG (reference sequence). The CDR3 spans 15 residues. The CDR3 region is CAWSRGQGMNTEAFF. CDR3 DNA sequence: TGTGCCTGGAGTAGGGGGCAGGGTATGAACACTGAAGCTTTCTTT. The full variable domain, its missing parts supplied by reference TRBV30 and TRBJ1-1, is SQTIHQWPATLVQPVGSPLSLECTVEGTSNPNLYWYRQAAGRGLQLLFYSVGIGQISSEVPQNLSASRPQDRQFILSSKKLLLSDSGFYLCAWSRGQGMNTEAFFGQGTRLTVV.

This sequence joins TRBV12-3 or TRBV12-4 and TRBJ2-1; D gene ambiguous. The end of the DNA is better explained by TRBJ2-7, so the J call may be wrong. CDR3 length: 13 amino acids. CDR3 loop: CASSPAPSYEQYF. In DNA form, the CDR3 reads TGTGCCAGCAGTCCCGCCCCTTCCTACGAGCAGTACTTC.

The CDR3 nucleotides read TGTGCCAGCAGCCCCAATCTAGCGGGGGCGAACACCGGGGAGCTGTTTTTT. The encoded protein is CASSPNLAGANTGELFF. The chain has TRBV3-1 and TRBJ2-2, with TRBD2 identical over 10 bases. Losses at the gene ends were 4 bases for V and 0 bases for J; bases not matched to a gene: 5. This CDR3 is 17 amino acids long. Per germline, CDR1 LGHDT and CDR2 YNNKEL (reference sequence). Full variable domain (outside the CDR3, taken from reference TRBV3-1 and TRBJ2-2): DTAVSQTPKYLVTQMGNDKSIKCEQNLGHDTMYWYKQDSKKFLKIMFSYNNKELIINETVPNRFSPKSPDKAHLNLHINSLELGDSAVYFCASSPNLAGANTGELFFGEGSRLTVL.

Turning to this clonotype: Given the absence of the conserved phenylalanine or tryptophan at the CDR3 end, a read error is likely. The chain joins TRBV7-9 to TRBJ1-5, with TRBD1 identical over 10 bases. Losses at the gene ends were 1 base for V and 2 bases for J; bases not matched to a gene: 5. Germline assignment: CDR1 SEHNR and CDR2 FQNEAQ (reference sequence). The CDR3 spans 17 residues. CDR3 protein: CASSLVGTGDGNQPQHL. CDR3 DNA: TGTGCCAGCAGCTTAGTCGGGACAGGGGATGGCAATCAGCCCCAGCATCTT.

This clonotype was counted only a few times. This chain connects TRBV20-1 to TRBJ2-5, with TRBD2 matching 10 bases. Germline V gives CDR1 DFQATT, CDR2 SNEGSKA (reference sequence). The CDR3 contains 14 residues. Trimming cost V 5 bases and J 6 bases; bases outside gene matches: 9. The CDR3 spells CSAGSSGSRKTQYF. CDR3 DNA sequence: TGCAGTGCTGGGTCTAGCGGGAGTAGGAAGACCCAGTACTTC.

This clonotype has only a few counts. The chain is built from TRBV18 and TRBJ1-5; perhaps TRBD1 as D (6 bases). Germline V gene data show CDR1 as KGHSH and CDR2 as LQKENI. The CDR3 extends over 14 amino acids. V was pared by 5 bases and J by 5 bases, with 13 bases between. DNA for the CDR3: TGTGCCAGCTCAGTCACAGGGAGGCATCAGCCCCAGCATTTT. Its translation: CASSVTGRHQPQHF. The variable domain in full, with the rest retrieved from reference TRBV18 and TRBJ1-5, is NAGVMQNPRHLVRRRGQEARLRCSPMKGHSHVYWYRQLPEEGLKFMVYLQKENIIDESGMPKERFSAEFPKEGPSILRIQQVVRGDSAAYFCASSVTGRHQPQHFGDGTRLSIL.

This clonotype has a handful of counts. The chain joins TRBV12-3 or TRBV12-4 to TRBJ1-1; D possibly corresponds to TRBD1 (5 bases). There are 13 residues in the CDR3. V was shortened by 6 bases and J by 4 bases, with 12 bases between the two germline ends. The CDR3, as DNA: TGTGCCAGCAGCTCAGGGTTGACCACTGAAGCTTTCTTT. Protein sequence: CASSSGLTTEAFF.

This clonotype showed up just a few times. The chain combines TRBV28 with TRBJ2-3; D is uncertain. CDR1 is MDHEN, CDR2 SYDVKM, per germline. V lost 4 bases and J 3 bases, leaving 11 bases between the germline ends. The CDR3 spans 14 residues. In nucleotides, the CDR3 is TGTGCCAGCAGTTCCGTGGGAATAACAGATACGCAGTATTTT. Translation gives CASSSVGITDTQYF.

The chain employs TRBV4-2 and TRBJ1-1; D remains ambiguous. CDR1 and CDR2 (germline): LGHNA, YNFKEQ. This CDR3 comprises 15 residues. Trimming removed 1 base from V and 1 base from J, with 10 bases in between. CDR3 in amino acids: CASSQGPDKNTEAFF. CDR3 nucleotide sequence: TGTGCCAGCAGCCAAGGACCCGACAAGAACACTGAAGCTTTCTTT.

As concerns this clonotype: This may be a read error, as it is one base from a much larger clone. DNA of the CDR3: TGTGCCGGCAGTTACGTAATCGGAGCACTCAATGGCTACACCTTC. Protein product: CAGSYVIGALNGYTF. The chain joins TRBV6-2 or TRBV6-3 to TRBJ1-2; D gene unclear. The CDR3 runs to 15 residues. Germline V CDR1 and CDR2: MNHEY, SVGEGT.

The rearrangement joins TRBV27 to TRBJ1-2; D uncertain. CDR1 and CDR2 (germline): MNHEY, SMNVEV (reference sequence). This CDR3 is built from 13 residues. Trimming removed 6 bases at V and 7 bases at J, with 15 bases between. The CDR3 nucleotides are TGTGCCAGCAGAGGAGCAGGATTTGGTGGCTACACCTTC. Translation: CASRGAGFGGYTF.

This clonotype was detected only a few times. The chain uses TRBV25-1 and TRBJ1-2; TRBD1 might be the D (5 bases). The ends were cut back, 2 bases at V and 2 bases at J, with 9 bases in the middle. The CDR3 contains 14 residues. Germline values: CDR1 MGHDK, CDR2 SYGVNS. CDR3 loop: CASSEGTENYGYTF. DNA of the CDR3: TGTGCCAGCAGTGAAGGGACTGAGAACTATGGCTACACCTTC.

This clonotype was detected a few times. The chain couples TRBV6-5 to TRBJ2-1; D call uncertain. V lost 2 bases, J lost 5 bases, and 10 bases lay in between. The germline CDR1 and CDR2 sequences are MNHEY and SVGAGI. CDR3 size: 14 residues. The DNA for the CDR3 is TGTGCCAGCAGTTACCGTCGGCCTCACAATGAGCAGTTCTTC. Translating gives CASSYRRPHNEQFF.

This clonotype was counted a few times. In DNA form, the CDR3 reads TGTGCCAGCAGTACAGGGACAGGGGGTAGCCAAGAGACCCAGTACTTC. This gives the protein CASSTGTGGSQETQYF. The chain recombines TRBV27 with TRBJ2-5; 11 nucleotides align to TRBD1. The V gene's germline CDR1 is MNHEY and CDR2 SMNVEV (reference sequence). V lost 5 bases to trimming and J lost 1 base; unmatched junction nucleotides: 6. This CDR3 spans 16 amino acids.

Only a few counts were recorded for this clonotype. V gene TRBV12-3 or TRBV12-4 combines with J gene TRBJ1-6, with a possible D match to TRBD1 (6 bases). Trimming removed 7 bases from V and 6 bases from J, with 16 bases in between. This CDR3 has 15 amino acids. As DNA, the CDR3 is TGTGCCAGCACCTCGGGCCCGGGGGCTAATTCACCCCTCCACTTT. As protein: CASTSGPGANSPLHF.

This chain connects TRBV7-9 to TRBJ1-2, with D maybe TRBD1 (6 bases). This CDR3 spans 13 amino acids. Germline CDR1 is SEHNR and CDR2 is FQNEAQ (reference sequence). The germline V and J ends were trimmed by 4 bases and 7 bases, with 13 bases remaining between them. The CDR3 DNA sequence: TGTGCCAGCAGCTCACAGGGAAACCCTGGCTACACCTTC. Translation gives CASSSQGNPGYTF.

The J gene is TRBJ2-3, the V gene TRBV6-6; D uncertain. The CDR3 is made up of 15 amino acids. The germline V gene has CDR1 MNHNY and CDR2 SVGAGI (reference sequence). Trimming stripped 2 bases from V and 6 bases from J, with 15 bases between. The CDR3 nucleotides are TGTGCCAGCAGTTACGGGTCGGGTTGGGTTGATACGCAGTATTTT. Its protein is CASSYGSGWVDTQYF.

The chain carries TRBV6-5 and TRBJ2-1, with D possibly being TRBD1 (6 bases). Looked up from germline, CDR1 is MNHEY and CDR2 is SVGAGI. V was shortened by 6 bases and J by 5 bases, with 8 bases between the two germline ends. This CDR3 comprises 12 residues. The CDR3: CASSGTNNEQFF. CDR3 in DNA: TGTGCCAGCAGCGGGACAAACAATGAGCAGTTCTTC.

The chain employs TRBV12-3 or TRBV12-4 and TRBJ2-1; D unresolved. The CDR3 covers 14 residues. Trimming removed 4 bases at V and 8 bases at J, with 15 bases between. CDR3 nucleotide sequence: TGTGCCAGCAGTTACCGCCAACGGACGGATGAGCAGTTCTTC. Translation: CASSYRQRTDEQFF.

The chain carries TRBV25-1 and TRBJ2-2; D is unclear. The CDR3 consists of 13 residues. Germline values: CDR1 MGHDK, CDR2 SYGVNS. The ends were cut back, 7 bases at V and 1 base at J, with 7 bases in the middle. The DNA for the CDR3 is TGTGCCAGCAAGTCTGAGAACACCGGGGAGCTGTTTTTT. Protein: CASKSENTGELFF. The variable domain in full, completed from reference TRBV25-1 and TRBJ2-2, reads EADIYQTPRYLVIGTGKKITLECSQTMGHDKMYWYQQDPGMELHLIHYSYGVNSTEKGDLSSESTVSRIRTEHFPLTLESARPSHTSQYLCASKSENTGELFFGEGSRLTVL.

This clonotype was picked up a small number of times. The gene calls are TRBV12-3 or TRBV12-4 and TRBJ2-5; D call uncertain. The CDR3 is made up of 13 amino acids. With 5 bases removed from V and 1 base from J, the gap between germline ends came to 8 bases. The CDR3 DNA reads TGTGCCAGCAGTCACGGGTCCCAAGAGACCCAGTACTTC. It yields the protein CASSHGSQETQYF.

This chain links TRBV12-3 or TRBV12-4 with TRBJ1-2, with D maybe TRBD1 (5 bases). CDR3 length: 13 amino acids. The V and J ends lost 8 bases and 6 bases respectively, with 16 bases between them. This chain's CDR3 is CASGGTRVNGYTF. CDR3 bases: TGTGCCAGCGGGGGGACCAGGGTCAATGGCTACACCTTC.

With regard to this clonotype: The conserved phenylalanine or tryptophan is not found at the CDR3 terminus, so this likely reflects a read error. The V gene is TRBV5-1, the J gene TRBJ2-5; no clear D gene. The J call is in doubt because the DNA end fits TRBJ2-7 better. CDR3 length: 14 amino acids. Per the germline V gene, CDR1 is SGHRS and CDR2 is YFSETQ. DNA for the CDR3: TGCGCCAGCAGCTTGGAGGCTGGGTACTACGAGCAGTACATC. Protein sequence: CASSLEAGYYEQYI.

This clonotype was recorded a few times. A much larger clone differs by one base, so this may be a read error. The J gene is TRBJ2-5, the V gene TRBV7-2; 7 bases are a match to TRBD2. The DNA end lines up better with TRBJ2-1; the J call may be wrong. Germline V lookup: CDR1 SGHTA, CDR2 FQGNSA. The CDR3 totals 13 residues. Here the CDR3 reads CASSLTSMQTQFF. CDR3 DNA sequence: TGTGCCAGCAGCCTGACTAGCATGCAGACCCAGTTCTTC.

Comment on this clonotype: One junction end does not reproduce the germline sequence, and a read error may be involved. The chain uses TRBV12-3 or TRBV12-4 and TRBJ1-1, with D possibly matching TRBD1 (6 bases). This CDR3 comprises 16 residues. For the CDR3, the DNA is TGTGCCAGCAGTTTATTGGGGGGGGCACTAAACACTGAAGCCTTCTTT. The encoded protein is CASSLLGGALNTEAFF.